This T cell receptor beta chain emerged from a study of shared clonotypes between healthy human individuals. This clone was detected only once. Measured with immunoSEQ multiplex PCR; TCRdb has only the in-frame clones, and not every one. This sample has hundreds of thousands of clones; just under 97% occur once, and the top ten carry approximately 0.1%. CD8 cells classed as naive were CD45RO-negative and positively selected for CCR7, excluding terminally differentiated effector memory CD45RA+ cells. This CDR3 has 17 amino acids. Germline CDR1 is LGHNA and CDR2 is YNFKEQ. Germline trimming cut 3 bases from V and 6 bases from J; bases unmatched to any gene: 17.

The chain joins TRBV4-2 to TRBJ2-7; 7 bases line up with TRBD2. The sample comprised naive CD8+ T cells sorted from blood. The TCR originated in a woman under 40 in good health. CDR3: CASSQEPYARTRSEQYF. The CDR3 nucleotides read TGTGCCAGCAGCCAGGAGCCGTATGCAAGGACTAGGAGCGAGCAGTACTTC.